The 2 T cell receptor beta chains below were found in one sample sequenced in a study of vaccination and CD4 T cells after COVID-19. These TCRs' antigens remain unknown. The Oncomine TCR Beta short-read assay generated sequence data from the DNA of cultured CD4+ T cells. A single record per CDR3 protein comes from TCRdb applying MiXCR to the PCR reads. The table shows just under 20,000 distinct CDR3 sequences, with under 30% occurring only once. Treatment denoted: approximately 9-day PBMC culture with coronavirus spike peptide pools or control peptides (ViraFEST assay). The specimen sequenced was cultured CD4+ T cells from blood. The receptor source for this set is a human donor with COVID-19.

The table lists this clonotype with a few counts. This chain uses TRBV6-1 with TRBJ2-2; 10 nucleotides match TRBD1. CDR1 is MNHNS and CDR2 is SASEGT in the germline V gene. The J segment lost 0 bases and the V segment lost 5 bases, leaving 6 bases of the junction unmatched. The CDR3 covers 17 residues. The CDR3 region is CASSTGGTGANTGELFF. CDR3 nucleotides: TGTGCCAGCAGTACTGGGGGGACAGGGGCGAACACCGGGGAGCTGTTTTTT.

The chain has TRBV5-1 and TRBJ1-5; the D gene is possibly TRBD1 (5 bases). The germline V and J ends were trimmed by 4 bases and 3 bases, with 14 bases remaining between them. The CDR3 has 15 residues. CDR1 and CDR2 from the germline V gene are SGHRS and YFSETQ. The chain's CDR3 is CASSITPGANQPQHF. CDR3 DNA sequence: TGCGCCAGCAGCATCACCCCCGGGGCCAATCAGCCCCAGCATTTT.